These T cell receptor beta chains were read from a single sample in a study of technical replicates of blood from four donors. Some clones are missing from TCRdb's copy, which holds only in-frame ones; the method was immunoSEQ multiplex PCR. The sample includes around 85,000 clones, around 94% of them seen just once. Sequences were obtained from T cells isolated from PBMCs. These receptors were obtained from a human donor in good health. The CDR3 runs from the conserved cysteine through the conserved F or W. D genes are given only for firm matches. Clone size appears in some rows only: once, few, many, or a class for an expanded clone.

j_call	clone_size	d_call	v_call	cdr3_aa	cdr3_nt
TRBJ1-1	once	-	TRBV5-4	CASSLVGGNTEAFF	TGTGCCAGCAGCTTGGTAGGGGGGAACACTGAAGCTTTCTTT
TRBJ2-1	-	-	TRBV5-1	CASSLQGSSYNEQFF	TGCGCCAGCAGCTTGCAGGGGAGCTCCTACAATGAGCAGTTCTTC
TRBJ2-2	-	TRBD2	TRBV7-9	CASSPRAGVPQTGELFF	TGTGCCAGCAGCCCCAGAGCGGGGGTCCCACAAACCGGGGAGCTGTTTTTT
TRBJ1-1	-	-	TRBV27	CASSSGGTEAFF	TGTGCCAGCAGTTCGGGGGGGACTGAAGCTTTCTTT
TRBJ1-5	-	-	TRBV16	CASSWTDSNQPQHF	TGTGCCAGCAGCTGGACAGATAGCAATCAGCCCCAGCATTTT
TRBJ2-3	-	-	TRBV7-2	CASSPGINHDTQYF	TGTGCCAGCAGCCCGGGGATAAACCACGATACGCAGTATTTT
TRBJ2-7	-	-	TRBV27	CASSWLGPDEQYF	TGTGCCAGCAGTTGGCTGGGGCCGGACGAGCAGTACTTC
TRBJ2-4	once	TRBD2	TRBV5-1	CASSKGTSGRDKNIQYF	TGCGCCAGCAGCAAAGGGACTAGCGGGAGGGACAAAAACATTCAGTACTTC
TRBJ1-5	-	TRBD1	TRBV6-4	CASSDGTGGQPQHF	TGTGCCAGCAGTGACGGGACAGGGGGCCAGCCCCAGCATTTT
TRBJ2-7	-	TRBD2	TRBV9	CASSPRLAGDRKIEQYF	TGTGCCAGCAGCCCCCGACTAGCGGGAGATCGCAAGATCGAGCAGTACTTC
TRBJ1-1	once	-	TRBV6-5	CASKGQYTEAFF	TGTGCCAGCAAGGGGCAGTACACTGAAGCTTTCTTT
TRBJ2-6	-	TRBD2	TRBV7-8	CASSPQIPGGPSGANVLTF	TGTGCCAGCAGTCCCCAAATCCCGGGGGGTCCCTCTGGGGCCAACGTCCTGACTTTC
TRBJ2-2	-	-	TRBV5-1	CASIRGSTGELFF	TGCGCCAGCATCAGGGGTAGCACCGGGGAGCTGTTTTTT
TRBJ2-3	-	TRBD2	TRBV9	CASSVGPGGGDTQYF	TGTGCCAGCAGCGTAGGGCCTGGGGGGGGAGATACGCAGTATTTT
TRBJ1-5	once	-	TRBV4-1	CASSPGLYSNQPQHF	TGCGCCAGCAGCCCCGGACTGTACAGCAATCAGCCCCAGCATTTT
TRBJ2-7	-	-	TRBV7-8	CASSLVGQGLNEQYF	TGTGCCAGCAGCTTAGTTGGGCAGGGGTTAAACGAGCAGTACTTC
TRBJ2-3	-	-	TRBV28	CASSLIQGSTDTQYF	TGTGCCAGCAGTCTGATACAGGGTAGCACAGATACGCAGTATTTT
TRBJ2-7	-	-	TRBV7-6	CASSLGLPSETGAYEQYF	TGTGCCAGCAGCTTGGGGCTTCCTTCCGAGACAGGAGCCTACGAGCAGTACTTC
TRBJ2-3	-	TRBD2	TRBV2	CASGGRRGGADTQYF	TGTGCCAGCGGGGGACGGCGGGGGGGAGCAGATACGCAGTATTTT
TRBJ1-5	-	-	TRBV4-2	CASSQEPGDSNQPQHF	TGTGCCAGCAGCCAAGAGCCAGGGGATAGCAATCAGCCCCAGCATTTT
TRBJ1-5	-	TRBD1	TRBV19	CASSQDRDASNQPQHF	TGTGCCAGTAGTCAAGACAGGGATGCGAGCAATCAGCCCCAGCATTTT
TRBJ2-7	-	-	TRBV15	CATSRDKQGFSEQYF	TGTGCCACCAGCAGAGATAAGCAGGGCTTTAGCGAGCAGTACTTC
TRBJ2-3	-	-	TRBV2	CASRSGLSTDTQYF	TGTGCCAGCAGATCTGGGCTTAGCACAGATACGCAGTATTTT
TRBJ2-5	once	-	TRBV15	CATSNSLSGGHYQETQYF	TGTGCCACCAGCAACAGCCTTAGTGGGGGACACTATCAAGAGACCCAGTACTTC
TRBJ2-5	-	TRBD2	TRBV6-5	CASSHLSGGETQYF	TGTGCCAGCAGTCACCTCTCCGGGGGGGAGACCCAGTACTTC
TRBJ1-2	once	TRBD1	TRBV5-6	CASSSEDRVYGYTF	TGTGCCAGCAGCTCCGAAGACAGGGTTTACGGCTACACCTTC
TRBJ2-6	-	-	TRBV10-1	CASSFGSGANVLTF	TGCGCCAGCAGTTTCGGGAGTGGGGCCAACGTCCTGACTTTC
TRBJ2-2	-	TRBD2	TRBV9	CASSYSGGANTGELFF	TGTGCCAGCAGCTATAGCGGGGGCGCGAACACCGGGGAGCTGTTTTTT
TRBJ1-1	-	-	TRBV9	CYLFGRRIGQTEAFF	TGTTACTTATTTGGGAGGCGGATAGGGCAGACTGAAGCTTTCTTT
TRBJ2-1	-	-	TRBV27	CASSLNGADRSYNEQFF	TGTGCCAGCAGTTTAAATGGGGCAGATCGCTCCTACAATGAGCAGTTCTTC
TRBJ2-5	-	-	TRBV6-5	CASSYSTGLQETQYF	TGTGCCAGCAGTTACTCCACAGGGCTCCAAGAGACCCAGTACTTC
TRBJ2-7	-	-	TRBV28	CASSSFQGSYEQYF	TGTGCCAGCAGTTCGTTCCAGGGATCCTACGAGCAGTACTTC
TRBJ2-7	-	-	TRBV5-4	CASSEGTTYEQYF	TGTGCCAGCAGTGAGGGTACGACCTACGAGCAGTACTTC
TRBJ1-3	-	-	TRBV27	CASSPSGTGNTIYF	TGTGCCAGCAGCCCGTCCGGGACTGGAAACACCATATATTTT
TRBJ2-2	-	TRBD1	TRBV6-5	CASRLGQGNTGELFF	TGTGCCAGCAGGCTGGGACAGGGGAACACCGGGGAGCTGTTTTTT